Each of the 20 T cell receptor beta chains below was sequenced from the same sample in a study of T-cell memory formation after mild COVID-19. MiXCR was run by TCRdb on the 5' RACE reads, yielding one entry per CDR3 protein. The sample contains roughly 170,000 distinct CDR3 sequences, about a fifth of which appear only once. The sequenced sample was PBMCs or a T cell subset sorted from them (not recorded which). The receptors shown here come from an adult woman who had mild COVID-19 (a few samples of this study predate the infection). Cell type and time point are not known.

The chain links TRBV7-6 to TRBJ2-3, with D possibly TRBD2 on 6 matching bases. The V and J ends lost 3 bases and 4 bases respectively, with 11 bases between them. Germline V gene sequence: CDR1 SGHVS, CDR2 FNYEAQ. The length of the CDR3 is 14 residues. CDR3 coding DNA: TGTGCCAGCAGCTTGGGACCGGGGGCAGATACGCAGTATTTT. It specifies CASSLGPGADTQYF.

The rearrangement links TRBV27 to TRBJ1-1; D ambiguous. Germline V gene lookup returns CDR1 MNHEY and CDR2 SMNVEV (reference sequence). This CDR3 comprises 14 residues. The V end lost 0 bases, the J end lost 13 bases, and 18 bases lay between the germline ends. The CDR3 DNA follows: TGTGCCAGCAGTTTATCGGGCGGATCGGGTGGGGATTTCTTT. As protein: CASSLSGGSGGDFF.

The chain carries TRBV12-3 or TRBV12-4 and TRBJ2-3, with 8 positions matching TRBD2. CDR3 length: 15 amino acids. The ends lost 0 bases at V and 6 bases at J; junction bases unmatched: 5. The CDR3 DNA sequence: TGTGCCAGCAGTTTAGCGCGAGCGGGAGTGGATACGCAGTATTTT. It is translated as CASSLARAGVDTQYF.

This clonotype was seen only a few times. V usage is TRBV7-9 and J usage is TRBJ2-7; TRBD1 agrees at 12 bases. The J segment lost 6 bases and the V segment lost 8 bases, leaving 5 bases of the junction unmatched. The CDR3 length is 13 residues. The germline V gene has CDR1 SEHNR and CDR2 FQNEAQ (reference sequence). The chain's CDR3 is CASGGTGGPEQYF. The CDR3 nucleotides read TGTGCCAGCGGCGGGACAGGGGGCCCCGAGCAGTACTTC.

V is TRBV24-1 and J is TRBJ2-1; D is undetermined. Trimming stripped 9 bases from V and 0 bases from J, with 11 bases between. The CDR3 is 14 residues long. CDR1 KGHDR and CDR2 SFDVKD come from the germline V gene. The CDR3 spells CATAGSGSYNEQFF. In DNA, the CDR3 is TGTGCCACCGCCGGGTCTGGCTCCTACAATGAGCAGTTCTTC.

The chain recombines TRBV20-1 with TRBJ2-3; D is ambiguous. Germline CDR1 and CDR2: DFQATT and SNEGSKA (reference sequence). The CDR3 covers 14 residues. The ends were cut back, 1 base at V and 2 bases at J, with 10 bases in the middle. The CDR3 protein is CSARVERHTDTQYF. CDR3 bases: TGCAGTGCTAGAGTAGAGCGCCACACAGATACGCAGTATTTT.

The table lists this clonotype with many counts. CDR3 nucleotides: TGTGCCAGCGGAATTCTAGCGGGATCTATGCGGGAGCAGTACTTC. It translates to CASGILAGSMREQYF. The chain is built from TRBV6-5 and TRBJ2-7, with TRBD2 matching over 9 bases. CDR1 is MNHEY and CDR2 is SVGAGI in the germline V gene. The CDR3 extends over 15 amino acids. V trimming: 8 bases; J trimming: 7 bases; junction bases outside the gene matches: 15.

This clonotype was counted many times. The rearrangement uses TRBV5-1 and TRBJ2-7, with 8 positions matching TRBD2. The V gene end was trimmed by 4 bases and the J gene end by 4 bases; junction bases not matched to a gene: 7. CDR3 length: 14 amino acids. From germline, CDR1 is SGHRS and CDR2 YFSETQ. CDR3 sequence: CASSDGLAEYEQYF. For the CDR3, the DNA is TGCGCCAGCAGCGACGGACTAGCCGAATACGAGCAGTACTTC.

This clonotype came up a few times. The chain has TRBV5-5 and TRBJ2-2; unclear D gene. CDR3 length equals 13 residues. The V end was cut by 6 bases, the J end by 7 bases, with 13 bases between. Germline V gene data show CDR1 as SGHKS and CDR2 as YYEKEE (reference sequence). CDR3 loop: CASNPRRGGELFF. CDR3 bases: TGTGCCAGCAATCCCAGGCGTGGCGGGGAGCTGTTTTTT.

The chain combines TRBV3-1 with TRBJ2-7, with TRBD2 matching over 13 bases. The CDR3 runs 17 residues. Germline CDR1 is LGHDT and CDR2 is YNNKEL (reference sequence). V shed 1 base and J 6 bases; nucleotides not matched to a gene: 9. The CDR3 loop is CASSQGGLAGILSEQYF. In nucleotides, the CDR3 is TGTGCCAGCAGCCAAGGGGGACTAGCGGGAATCCTAAGCGAGCAGTACTTC.

The chain recombines TRBV6-2 or TRBV6-3 with TRBJ2-7; 9 bases fit TRBD2. CDR3 length: 15 residues. Germline V gives CDR1 MNHEY, CDR2 SVGEGT. J gave up 0 bases and V 6 bases, and 6 bases lay outside the gene matches. The CDR3 nucleotides are TGTGCCAGCAGAAAATCTAGCGGGGCCTCCTACGAGCAGTACTTC. Its protein product is CASRKSSGASYEQYF.

The J gene is TRBJ2-1, the V gene TRBV7-3, with 8 nucleotides matching TRBD2. CDR3 length: 16 amino acids. Germline values: CDR1 SGHTA, CDR2 FQGTGA. Losses at the gene ends were 5 bases for V and 4 bases for J; bases not matched to a gene: 10. The CDR3 region is CASSPPLAGPYNEQFF. CDR3 in DNA: TGTGCCAGCAGCCCTCCCTTAGCGGGACCGTACAATGAGCAGTTCTTC.

This clonotype came up a few times. The V gene is TRBV4-2, the J gene TRBJ2-2; TRBD2 matches at 13 bases. This CDR3 is built from 19 residues. Germline V gives CDR1 LGHNA, CDR2 YNFKEQ. V gave up 0 bases and J gave up 0 bases; unmatched junction bases: 4. The chain's CDR3 is CASSQERLAGGSNTGELFF. The DNA of the CDR3 is TGTGCCAGCAGCCAAGAGAGACTAGCGGGAGGCTCGAACACCGGGGAGCTGTTTTTT.

This clonotype has just a few counts. The chain recombines TRBV15 with TRBJ2-1; 10 positions agree with TRBD1. With 5 bases clipped from V and 0 bases from J, the junction kept 10 bases outside the gene matches. This CDR3 region has 18 residues. The V gene's germline CDR1 is LNHNV and CDR2 YYDKDF (reference sequence). The CDR3 DNA follows: TGTGCCACCAGCCTCTTAGGGACAGGGGCTAGCTCCTACAATGAGCAGTTCTTC. The encoded protein is CATSLLGTGASSYNEQFF.

This rearrangement joins TRBV4-1 to TRBJ2-1, with D tentatively TRBD1 or TRBD2 (5 bases each). CDR1 and CDR2 (germline): MGHRA, YSYEKL. Trimming took 4 bases from V and 6 from J, leaving 13 bases between them. The CDR3 is 14 residues long. The CDR3 loop is CASSLGARFNEQFF. CDR3 DNA: TGCGCCAGCAGCCTCGGGGCGAGATTCAATGAGCAGTTCTTC.

The chain combines TRBV11-2 with TRBJ2-1, with D perhaps matching TRBD1 or TRBD2 (5 bases each). The CDR3 covers 17 residues. The ends were cut back, 0 bases at V and 6 bases at J, with 18 bases in the middle. Germline CDR1 is SGHAT and CDR2 is FQNNGV. The CDR3 spells CASSLDQWGRGSNEQFF. CDR3 DNA sequence: TGTGCCAGCAGCTTAGATCAATGGGGGAGAGGGAGCAATGAGCAGTTCTTC.

This clonotype was seen at least ten times. The chain employs TRBV4-1 and TRBJ2-7; possibly TRBD1 or TRBD2 for D (6 bases each). The CDR3 is made up of 15 amino acids. V lost 4 bases, J lost 0 bases, and 13 bases lay in between. In germline, CDR1 is MGHRA, CDR2 YSYEKL. The CDR3 coding sequence is TGCGCCAGCAGCCCCCTACGGGGGCCCTCCTACGAGCAGTACTTC. Its translation is CASSPLRGPSYEQYF.

This clonotype was seen a single time. The V and J genes are TRBV12-3 or TRBV12-4 and TRBJ1-2; D is uncertain. Trimming stripped 7 bases from V and 2 bases from J, with 14 bases between. The CDR3 length is 14 residues. CDR3 amino acids: CASTLRAGNYGYTF. In DNA form, the CDR3 reads TGTGCCAGCACCTTGAGGGCAGGCAACTATGGCTACACCTTC.

This clonotype showed up just a few times. The rearrangement links TRBV4-1 to TRBJ1-4, with a tentative D call TRBD1 (6 bases). The CDR3 is 16 residues long. V was shortened by 4 bases and J by 7 bases, with 19 bases between the two germline ends. CDR1 and CDR2 (germline): MGHRA, YSYEKL. The CDR3 here is CASSPRGGAEGEKLFF. DNA for the CDR3: TGCGCCAGCAGCCCCAGGGGAGGGGCGGAGGGTGAAAAACTGTTTTTT.

This chain uses TRBV10-3 with TRBJ1-4; D is unclear. V was shortened by 5 bases and J by 8 bases, with 6 bases between the two germline ends. The CDR3 totals 11 residues. Germline values: CDR1 ENHRY, CDR2 SYGVKD. The CDR3 protein is CAISSDEKLFF. The DNA for the CDR3 is TGTGCCATCAGTTCAGACGAAAAACTGTTTTTT.